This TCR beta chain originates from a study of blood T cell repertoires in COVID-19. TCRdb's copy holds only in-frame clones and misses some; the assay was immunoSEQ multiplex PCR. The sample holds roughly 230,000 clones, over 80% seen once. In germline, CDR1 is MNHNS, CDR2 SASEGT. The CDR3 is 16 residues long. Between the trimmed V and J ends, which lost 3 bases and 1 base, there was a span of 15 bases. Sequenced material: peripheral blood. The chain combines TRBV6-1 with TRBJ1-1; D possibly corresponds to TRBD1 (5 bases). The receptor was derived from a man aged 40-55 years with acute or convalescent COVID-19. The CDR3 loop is CASSDIFGRANTEAFF. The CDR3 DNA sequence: TGTGCCAGCAGTGATATTTTTGGCAGGGCGAACACTGAAGCTTTCTTT.